This TCR beta chain was found in a study of cytomegalovirus exposure and HLA in healthy donors. Regarding the study as a whole: Earlier findings revealed that most TCR beta V segments proved productive either about 90% or about 30% of the time.

PCR primers comprised 60 Vbeta and 13 Jbeta primers. The table came from immunoSEQ multiplex PCR; TCRdb's copy has only in-frame clones and leaves some out. This sample contains under 250,000 clones. Turning to this clone: Antigen unknown.

Germline V gives CDR1 SGHVS, CDR2 FQNEAQ. This CDR3 region has 11 residues. Trimming took off 5 bases at V and 3 bases at J, with 5 bases between the two ends. The source of this sequence is a girl aged 2 to 10 in good health and CMV-seropositive. The chain uses TRBV7-8 and TRBJ2-7; D is uncertain. The sample comprised PBMCs. This chain's CDR3 is CASSADYEQYF. DNA for the CDR3: TGTGCCAGCAGCGCAGACTACGAGCAGTACTTC.